Listed below are T cell receptor beta chains from one sample, sequenced in a study of cytomegalovirus exposure and HLA in healthy donors. Method: immunoSEQ multiplex PCR; TCRdb's copy keeps in-frame clones and lacks some. The data hold around 170,000 clones, with approximately 84% observed a single time. The sequenced material came from PBMCs. The origin of the receptors is a woman in her forties in good health and CMV-seropositive. Both conserved end residues are part of each CDR3. The D gene is left open where the match is weak. For some rows the clone size is stated as once, few or many, or as a class when expanded; others skip it.

size,J,D,V,DNA,CDR3
-,TRBJ2-6,-,TRBV6-1,TGTGCCAGCTTCAGAGGCCCTGGGGCCAACGTCCTGACTTTC,CASFRGPGANVLTF
few,TRBJ2-1,TRBD2,TRBV7-2,TGTGCCAGCAGCTTAGGTCAGGGACTAGCTTTGAATGAGCAGTTCTTC,CASSLGQGLALNEQFF
-,TRBJ1-6,TRBD1,TRBV18,TGTGCCAGCTCACCACCGGGGGCAGGGGGGAATTCACCCCTCCACTTT,CASSPPGAGGNSPLHF
-,TRBJ1-1,-,TRBV5-6,TGTGCCAGCAGCTTGGGACAGTGGCTGAACACTGAAGCTTTCTTT,CASSLGQWLNTEAFF
once,TRBJ1-2,-,TRBV5-4,TGTGCCAGCAGCTTGGCCCGAGGGAGAGGATACTATGGCTACACCTTC,CASSLARGRGYYGYTF
-,TRBJ1-3,-,TRBV6-1,TGTGCCAGCAGGCCACCTACAGGGTTACACACCATATATTTT,CASRPPTGLHTIYF
once,TRBJ1-5,-,TRBV30,TGTGCCTGGAACCGGGACTCTAATCAGCCCCAGCATTTT,CAWNRDSNQPQHF
-,TRBJ1-1,TRBD1,TRBV6-1,TGTGCCAGCTACCGACAGGGATCGAACACTGAAGCTTTCTTT,CASYRQGSNTEAFF
few,TRBJ2-4,-,TRBV29-1,TGCAGCGTTACTCTCATGGAGAGGGCCAAAAACATTCAGTACTTC,CSVTLMERAKNIQYF
-,TRBJ1-5,-,TRBV28,TGTGCCAGCAGTTCCCGGGGAGGGGCGGATGTTCAGCCCCAGCATTTT,CASSSRGGADVQPQHF
-,TRBJ1-2,TRBD1,TRBV15,TGTGCCACCAGCAGAGTTATGACAGGGTCGGGCTATGGCTACACCTTC,CATSRVMTGSGYGYTF
-,TRBJ1-6,-,TRBV18,TGTGCCAGCTCACCCGGGACACTGTGGGGATCACCCCTCCACTTT,CASSPGTLWGSPLHF
-,TRBJ1-2,-,TRBV6-5,TGTGCCAGCAGTTTTGGCAGGGGACTACGCGGCTACACCTTC,CASSFGRGLRGYTF
-,TRBJ2-7,-,TRBV14,TGTGCCAGCAGCCAAGGGGGGCTGGGCAGCTCCTACGAGCAGTACTTC,CASSQGGLGSSYEQYF
-,TRBJ1-2,-,TRBV28,TGTGCCAGCAGTTTACGAACGAGGGGCTACACCTTC,CASSLRTRGYTF
-,TRBJ1-5,-,TRBV5-1,TGCGCCAGCGTGGAGGAACCTGGCAATCAGCCCCAGCATTTT,CASVEEPGNQPQHF
-,TRBJ1-2,-,TRBV18,TGTGCCAGCTCACCAAGTCCCGGGAACTATGGCTACACCTTC,CASSPSPGNYGYTF
-,TRBJ1-4,-,TRBV9,TGTGCCAGCAGCGTAGGTGGGCTTTCAACTAATGAAAAACTGTTTTTT,CASSVGGLSTNEKLFF
-,TRBJ2-2,TRBD2,TRBV5-1,TGCGCCAGCAGCTTTCCTAGCGGGAACCACCGATCGCCCGGGGAGCTGTTTTTT,CASSFPSGNHRSPGELFF
few,TRBJ2-1,TRBD2,TRBV11-1,TGTGCCAGCAGCTTAACGGGGGGGAGATCTTACAATGAGCAGTTCTTC,CASSLTGGRSYNEQFF
-,TRBJ1-2,-,TRBV7-9,TGTTCCAGCAGCATCGGTGGGGGGGGCCACTATGGCTACACCTTC,CSSSIGGGGHYGYTF
-,TRBJ2-7,-,TRBV2,TGTGCCAGCAGTGTAGAACAGGGCGAATCCTACGAGCAGTACTTC,CASSVEQGESYEQYF
-,TRBJ1-5,-,TRBV30,TGTGCCTGGAGTACTCTCCAGGGCGATCAGCCCCAGCATTTT,CAWSTLQGDQPQHF
-,TRBJ2-5,-,TRBV10-3,TGTGCCTCGGGGGACTCGCAAGAGACCCAGTACTTC,CASGDSQETQYF
-,TRBJ2-4,-,TRBV7-2,TGTGCCAGCAGCCACCCTGGGGGCCAAAACATTCAGTACTTC,CASSHPGGQNIQYF
-,TRBJ2-7,-,TRBV7-8,TGTGCCAGCAGTAGGGGGATCGAGCAGTACTTC,CASSRGIEQYF
-,TRBJ1-2,-,TRBV7-9,TGTGCCAGCAGCTTAGCGAATGAGGCGGGTGGCTACACCTTC,CASSLANEAGGYTF
-,TRBJ2-2,-,TRBV10-3,TGTGCCATCAGTGTCCCAGGGTTTACCGGGGAGCTGTTTTTT,CAISVPGFTGELFF